Presented here are 27 T cell receptor beta chains from one specimen sequenced in a study of CD8+ T cells in alopecia areata. Reverse transcribed after extraction, RNA yielded cDNA as the sequencing template. Measured with immunoSEQ multiplex PCR; TCRdb has only the in-frame clones, and not every one. The repertoire holds a few hundred thousand clones, with roughly three fifths as singletons. The specimen was CD8+ T cells sorted from blood. The receptors derive from a human donor in good health.

The V gene is TRBV4-1, the J gene TRBJ2-5; 10 nucleotides line up with TRBD2. Near its end, the DNA agrees better with TRBJ2-7, so the J call may be wrong. The germline CDR1 and CDR2 sequences are MGHRA and YSYEKL. CDR3 length equals 15 residues. The CDR3 nucleotides read TGCGCCAGCAGCCAAGCGGCTAGCGGGGGCTACGAGCAGTACTTC. It yields the protein CASSQAASGGYEQYF.

The chain combines TRBV5-6 with TRBJ1-1; D is uncertain. The length of the CDR3 is 13 residues. CDR1 is SGHDT, CDR2 YYEEEE, per germline. The V end lost 4 bases, the J end lost 2 bases, and 9 bases lay between the germline ends. The CDR3 loop is CASSIGSNTEAFF. DNA of the CDR3: TGTGCCAGCAGCATAGGTAGTAACACTGAAGCTTTCTTT.

The CDR3 sequence is CAWSRVNTDTQYF. For the CDR3, the DNA is TGTGCCTGGAGCAGGGTGAACACAGATACGCAGTATTTT. The rearrangement joins TRBV30 to TRBJ2-3, with D perhaps TRBD1 (5 bases). In germline, CDR1 is GTSNPN, CDR2 SVGIG (reference sequence). CDR3 length equals 13 residues. V lost 3 bases and J lost 2, with 9 bases in between.

This clone was recorded a few times. The chain links TRBV4-2 to TRBJ2-7, with D maybe TRBD1 (6 bases). Between the trimmed V and J ends, which lost 4 bases and 2 bases, there was a span of 12 bases. Germline assignment: CDR1 LGHNA and CDR2 YNFKEQ. The CDR3 totals 14 residues. CDR3 nucleotide sequence: TGTGCCAGCAGCCTGGACAGTAGACCCTACGAGCAGTACTTC. Protein sequence: CASSLDSRPYEQYF.

The genes are TRBV5-6 and TRBJ1-2; 7 bases are a match to TRBD1. Germline V lookup: CDR1 SGHDT, CDR2 YYEEEE. With V trimmed by 3 bases and J by 8 bases, 4 bases remained unmatched. This CDR3 comprises 12 residues. The CDR3 loop is CASSSGGHGYTF. CDR3 DNA sequence: TGTGCCAGCAGCTCAGGGGGGCACGGCTACACCTTC.

The CDR3 spells CSVEDLGAGVNTEAFF. CDR3 nucleotides: TGCAGCGTTGAAGATCTGGGGGCCGGAGTGAACACTGAAGCTTTCTTT. This chain connects TRBV29-1 to TRBJ1-1, with D perhaps TRBD1 (6 bases). Germline CDR1 reads SQVTM; CDR2 reads ANQGSEA. The CDR3 consists of 16 residues. V dropped 0 bases and J dropped 0 bases, with 14 bases sitting between them.

The rearrangement joins TRBV5-1 to TRBJ1-2; no reliable D call. V dropped 9 bases and J dropped 0 bases, with 12 bases sitting between them. This CDR3 is built from 13 residues. Germline-derived CDR1 and CDR2 are SGHRS and YFSETQ. The CDR3 DNA is TGCGCCACCGCGCCTGCCGCTAACTATGGCTACACCTTC. The encoded protein is CATAPAANYGYTF.

The chain couples TRBV7-9 to TRBJ1-2, with TRBD1 as a possible D gene (6 bases). The CDR3 is 15 amino acids. V lost 1 base to trimming and J lost 7 bases, with 16 bases between them. Germline CDR1 is SEHNR and CDR2 is FQNEAQ (reference sequence). The CDR3 coding sequence is TGTGCCAGCAGCTTAGAGGGGGGGCGCCCGGCTGGCTACACCTTC. It encodes CASSLEGGRPAGYTF.

This clone was counted a few times. The V call is TRBV9, the J call TRBJ2-7; perhaps TRBD2 as D (6 bases). Trimming took off 7 bases at V and 3 bases at J, with 14 bases between the two ends. CDR1 is SGDLS and CDR2 is YYNGEE in the germline V gene. The CDR3 contains 13 residues. This CDR3 is CASGARDHYEQYF. As DNA, the CDR3 is TGTGCCAGCGGAGCGCGGGACCACTACGAGCAGTACTTC.

This clone was observed once. The V call is TRBV7-9, the J call TRBJ2-5, with D maybe TRBD2 (6 bases). Trimming removed 5 bases at V and 1 base at J, with 11 bases between. Germline-derived CDR1 and CDR2 are SEHNR and FQNEAQ (reference sequence). The CDR3 is 14 amino acids. Here the CDR3 DNA reads TGTGCCAGCAGCGCCCGGCGGGGCCAAGAGACCCAGTACTTC. Encoded protein: CASSARRGQETQYF.

This chain connects TRBV5-1 to TRBJ2-7, with D hard to call. The CDR3 has 15 residues. Trimming pared 4 bases from V and 1 base from J, leaving 15 bases between. The germline V gene encodes CDR1 SGHRS and CDR2 YFSETQ. Here the CDR3 reads CASSLGVGFSYEQYF. The DNA of the CDR3 is TGCGCCAGCAGCCTCGGTGTGGGTTTTTCCTACGAGCAGTACTTC.

The sample holds a few counts of this clone. This chain links TRBV27 with TRBJ2-1; perhaps TRBD2 as D (6 bases). Germline CDR1 MNHEY, CDR2 SMNVEV (reference sequence). CDR3 size: 15 residues. V was trimmed by 8 bases and J by 8 bases, leaving 22 bases between them. CDR3 bases: TGTGCCAGCGGGCCGGGACTGCCCCCTTTTGATGAGCAGTTCTTC. Protein product: CASGPGLPPFDEQFF.

The rearrangement links TRBV10-2 to TRBJ1-4; D remains ambiguous. V lost 6 bases to trimming and J lost 0 bases, with 11 bases between them. The CDR3 consists of 15 residues. Per germline, CDR1 WSHSY and CDR2 SAAADI. The DNA of the CDR3 is TGCGCCAGCAGGGGTGACACCCCAACTAATGAAAAACTGTTTTTT. Translated, it gives CASRGDTPTNEKLFF.

V and J are TRBV7-9 and TRBJ1-3; D gene unclear. This CDR3 spans 19 amino acids. Germline V gene lookup returns CDR1 SEHNR and CDR2 FQNEAQ (reference sequence). Trimming pared 4 bases from V and 2 bases from J, leaving 24 bases between. CDR3 protein: CASSSWVTSKYAPGNTIYF. In DNA form, the CDR3 reads TGTGCCAGCAGCTCTTGGGTTACAAGCAAATACGCCCCTGGAAACACCATATATTTT.

The V gene is TRBV13, the J gene TRBJ2-7; D is undetermined. CDR1 and CDR2 from the germline V gene are PRHDT and FYEKMQ (reference sequence). The V gene lost 4 bases and the J gene lost 2 bases, with 15 bases spanning the gap. The length of the CDR3 is 15 residues. DNA of the CDR3: TGTGCCAGCAGCTCCAGCCTTAAAGCAGCCTACGAGCAGTACTTC. Amino acid sequence: CASSSSLKAAYEQYF.

The rearrangement uses TRBV5-1 and TRBJ2-7, with a possible D match to TRBD1 (6 bases). CDR1 is SGHRS, CDR2 YFSETQ, per germline. V was clipped by 4 bases and J by 1 base, with 12 bases between them. This CDR3 has 14 residues. The CDR3 bases are TGCGCCAGCAGCGTCCGTAGGGGGTCCTACGAGCAGTACTTC. This gives the protein CASSVRRGSYEQYF.

This chain links TRBV5-6 with TRBJ2-5; D is uncertain. This CDR3 is 15 amino acids long. Deletions cut 4 bases from V and 5 bases from J, with 18 bases between. In germline, CDR1 is SGHDT, CDR2 YYEEEE. CDR3 sequence: CASSPPVVASETQYF. CDR3 sequence (DNA): TGTGCCAGCAGCCCGCCGGTGGTGGCATCGGAGACCCAGTACTTC.

V is TRBV7-6 and J is TRBJ1-1; D is unclear. CDR1 and CDR2 (germline): SGHVS, FNYEAQ. This CDR3 region has 14 residues. The V end lost 1 base, the J end lost 1 base, and 7 bases lay between the germline ends. The CDR3 sequence is CASSLGGPNTEAFF. The DNA of the CDR3 is TGTGCCAGCAGCTTAGGAGGCCCGAACACTGAAGCTTTCTTT.

The J gene is TRBJ2-7, the V gene TRBV7-9; D ambiguous. The ends were cut back, 3 bases at V and 6 bases at J, with 9 bases in the middle. CDR1 is SEHNR, CDR2 FQNEAQ, per germline (reference sequence). The length of the CDR3 is 12 residues. The CDR3 DNA reads as TGTGCCAGCAGCTTGGTAATAGGCGAGCAGTACTTC. Amino acid sequence: CASSLVIGEQYF.

The rearrangement uses TRBV9 and TRBJ2-1; perhaps TRBD2 as D (6 bases). Germline loops: CDR1 SGDLS, CDR2 YYNGEE. This CDR3 is built from 15 residues. Trimming shortened V by 3 bases and J by 7 bases, and 17 bases separated the two germline ends. CDR3 sequence (DNA): TGTGCCAGCAGCGCATCCGGGACTGAAGGGAATGAGCAGTTCTTC. Its protein product is CASSASGTEGNEQFF.

The V call is TRBV27, the J call TRBJ2-3, with D possibly called TRBD1 or TRBD2 (5 bases each). The V gene's germline CDR1 is MNHEY and CDR2 SMNVEV (reference sequence). The CDR3 is 16 amino acids. V lost 5 bases and J lost 0, with 15 bases in between. CDR3 sequence (DNA): TGTGCCAGCAGTGCAATCCCGGGACGGAGCACAGATACGCAGTATTTT. Translation gives CASSAIPGRSTDTQYF.

The V and J genes are TRBV7-9 and TRBJ2-7; no firm D call. The CDR3 has 13 residues. V was shortened by 1 base and J by 5 bases, with 9 bases between the two germline ends. The germline V gene encodes CDR1 SEHNR and CDR2 FQNEAQ (reference sequence). For the CDR3, the DNA is TGTGCCAGCAGCTTAGGGTCGGGTAACGAGCAGTACTTC. Its protein product is CASSLGSGNEQYF.

This clone was observed once. V and J are TRBV6-5 and TRBJ2-1; 8 nucleotides agree with TRBD1. CDR1 is MNHEY and CDR2 is SVGAGI in the germline V gene. The CDR3 covers 12 residues. V lost 2 bases, J lost 13 bases, and 4 bases stayed unmatched. CDR3 sequence: CASSYPQGAQFF. The CDR3 DNA is TGTGCCAGCAGTTACCCCCAGGGGGCTCAGTTCTTC.

The chain is built from TRBV19 and TRBJ2-4; 9 positions match TRBD2. Per the germline V gene, CDR1 is LNHDA and CDR2 is SQIVND (reference sequence). Losses at the gene ends were 7 bases for V and 3 bases for J; bases not matched to a gene: 4. The CDR3 spans 14 residues. The CDR3 region has the DNA TGTGCCAGTAAACCACTAGCGGGCAAAAACATTCAGTACTTC. Protein: CASKPLAGKNIQYF.

The chain uses TRBV28 and TRBJ2-4; D unresolved. Germline CDR1 MDHEN, CDR2 SYDVKM. V lost 2 bases, J lost 5 bases, and 1 base lay in between. The CDR3 is 11 amino acids. CDR3 sequence: CASSLENIQYF. The CDR3 bases are TGTGCCAGCAGTTTAGAAAACATTCAGTACTTC.

This clone appeared a few times. The gene calls are TRBV6-5 and TRBJ2-5, with D possibly called TRBD1 or TRBD2 (5 bases each). The V end was cut by 3 bases, the J end by 0 bases, with 8 bases between. This CDR3 comprises 14 residues. Germline values: CDR1 MNHEY, CDR2 SVGAGI. In DNA form, the CDR3 reads TGTGCCAGCAGTTATAGGGACCACCAAGAGACCCAGTACTTC. Its translation is CASSYRDHQETQYF.

The chain combines TRBV27 with TRBJ1-1, with a possible D match to TRBD1 (5 bases). V lost 3 bases, J lost 5 bases, and 7 bases lay in between. This CDR3 has 12 residues. Germline V gene sequence: CDR1 MNHEY, CDR2 SMNVEV (reference sequence). The CDR3 is CASSLEGTEAFF. CDR3 coding DNA: TGTGCCAGCAGTTTGGAGGGGACTGAAGCTTTCTTT.